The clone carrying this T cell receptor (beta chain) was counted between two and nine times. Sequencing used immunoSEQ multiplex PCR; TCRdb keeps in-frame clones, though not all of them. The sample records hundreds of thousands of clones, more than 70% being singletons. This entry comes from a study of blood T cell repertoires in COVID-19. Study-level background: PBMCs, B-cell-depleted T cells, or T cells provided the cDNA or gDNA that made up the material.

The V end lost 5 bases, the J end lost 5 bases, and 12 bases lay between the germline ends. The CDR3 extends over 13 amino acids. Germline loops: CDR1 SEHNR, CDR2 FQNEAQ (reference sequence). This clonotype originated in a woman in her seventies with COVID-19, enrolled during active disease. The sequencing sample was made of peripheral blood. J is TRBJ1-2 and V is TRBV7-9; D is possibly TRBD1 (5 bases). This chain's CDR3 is CASSPTGEYGYTF. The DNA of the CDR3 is TGTGCCAGCAGCCCTACAGGAGAATATGGCTACACCTTC.